Listed here are 27 T cell receptor beta chains from one sample, sequenced in a study of T cell responses to AZD1222 COVID-19 vaccine. This table comes from immunoSEQ multiplex PCR, and its TCRdb copy is limited to in-frame clones, with some not included. The data contain some 90,000 clones, just over 85% of them singletons. The starting material was peripheral blood, obtained on day 0 of AZD1222 vaccination. Receptors were obtained from an adult in good health.

This sequence joins TRBV6-4 and TRBJ2-2; no reliable D call. V was trimmed by 6 bases and J by 0 bases, leaving 2 bases between them. Germline CDR1 and CDR2: MRHNA and SNTAGT. This CDR3 spans 12 amino acids. DNA of the CDR3: TGTGCCAGCAGCACGAACACCGGGGAGCTGTTTTTT. Its protein is CASSTNTGELFF.

The chain couples TRBV9 to TRBJ1-3; 9 bases line up with TRBD1. The CDR3 is made up of 15 amino acids. Per germline, CDR1 SGDLS and CDR2 YYNGEE. The V gene end was trimmed by 0 bases and the J gene end by 6 bases; junction bases not matched to a gene: 4. The CDR3 reads CASSVGTGATNTIYF. The CDR3 DNA sequence: TGTGCCAGCAGCGTAGGGACAGGGGCTACAAACACCATATATTTT.

The V and J genes are TRBV10-3 and TRBJ1-5; 10 nucleotides align to TRBD1. With V trimmed by 6 bases and J by 5 bases, 4 bases remained unmatched. Germline-derived CDR1 and CDR2 are ENHRY and SYGVKD. This CDR3 comprises 14 residues. CDR3: CAIRGDRGDQPQHF. CDR3 DNA: TGTGCCATCAGAGGGGACAGGGGTGATCAGCCCCAGCATTTT.

The J gene is TRBJ2-1, the V gene TRBV7-3; the match to TRBD2 covers 11 bases. The CDR3 runs 16 residues. J was trimmed by 5 bases and V by 4 bases; bases with no gene match: 7. Germline V gene data show CDR1 as SGHTA and CDR2 as FQGTGA. CDR3 sequence (DNA): TGTGCCAGCAGCTCCTCCGGGACTAGCGGACACAATGAGCAGTTCTTC. As protein: CASSSSGTSGHNEQFF. The full variable domain, rest sourced from reference TRBV7-3 and TRBJ2-1, is GAGVSQTPSNKVTEKGKYVELRCDPISGHTALYWYRQSLGQGPEFLIYFQGTGAADDSGLPNDRFFAVRPEGSVSTLKIQRTERGDSAVYLCASSSSGTSGHNEQFFGPGTRLTVL.

The chain is built from TRBV28 and TRBJ1-1; D gene uncertain. Germline CDR1 MDHEN, CDR2 SYDVKM. This CDR3 is built from 12 residues. V was pared by 3 bases and J by 4 bases, with 6 bases between. DNA of the CDR3: TGTGCCAGCAGTTTGGTGGGCACTGAAGCTTTCTTT. Residues: CASSLVGTEAFF. Supplemented by reference TRBV28 and TRBJ1-1, the full variable domain reads DVKVTQSSRYLVKRTGEKVFLECVQDMDHENMFWYRQDPGLGLRLIYFSYDVKMKEKGDIPEGYSVSREKKERFSLILESASTNQTSMYLCASSLVGTEAFFGQGTRLTVV.

This clone was counted a single time. The chain joins TRBV28 to TRBJ1-1; D remains ambiguous. CDR3 length: 14 amino acids. V was shortened by 6 bases and J by 5 bases, with 16 bases between the two germline ends. The germline CDR1 and CDR2 sequences are MDHEN and SYDVKM. The CDR3 here is CASSPPGDVTEAFF. CDR3 bases: TGTGCCAGCAGCCCGCCCGGGGATGTGACTGAAGCTTTCTTT.

V is TRBV18 and J is TRBJ1-3; 10 nucleotides match TRBD1. J lost 0 bases, V lost 5 bases, and 4 bases had no gene match. Germline CDR1 and CDR2: KGHSH and LQKENI. The length of the CDR3 is 16 residues. DNA for the CDR3: TGTGCCAGCTCAGCCGGACAGGGGGGCTCTGGAAACACCATATATTTT. This codes for CASSAGQGGSGNTIYF.

V is TRBV5-1 and J is TRBJ2-7; 9 bases line up with TRBD2. After removal of 0 bases from V and 5 bases from J, the junction contained 9 bases not matched to a gene. The germline gives CDR1 SGHRS, CDR2 YFSETQ. The CDR3 has 16 residues. CDR3: CASSLAKLAGEHEQYF. For the CDR3, the DNA is TGCGCCAGCAGCTTGGCCAAATTAGCGGGAGAACACGAGCAGTACTTC.

CDR3 in amino acids: CASGLGGEREAFF. The CDR3 DNA is TGTGCTAGTGGTTTGGGGGGAGAGCGGGAAGCTTTCTTT. The chain carries TRBV12-5 and TRBJ1-1, with D hard to call. Germline V gene sequence: CDR1 LGHNT, CDR2 FRNRAP. V was clipped by 1 base and J by 8 bases, with 11 bases between them. The CDR3 length is 13 residues. Full variable domain (missing parts from reference TRBV12-5 and TRBJ1-1): DARVTQTPRHKVTEMGQEVTMRCQPILGHNTVFWYRQTMMQGLELLAYFRNRAPLDDSGMPKDRFSAEMPDATLATLKIQPSEPRDSAVYFCASGLGGEREAFFGQGTRLTVV.

The chain combines TRBV9 with TRBJ2-7; 8 nucleotides agree with TRBD1. The V gene end was trimmed by 3 bases and the J gene end by 3 bases; junction bases not matched to a gene: 5. The germline V gene has CDR1 SGDLS and CDR2 YYNGEE. This CDR3 is built from 14 residues. CDR3: CASSEGQVSYEQYF. In nucleotides, the CDR3 is TGTGCCAGCAGCGAGGGACAGGTAAGCTACGAGCAGTACTTC.

This chain joins TRBV28 and TRBJ2-2; unclear D gene. V lost 3 bases to trimming and J lost 1 base, with 6 bases between them. Germline values: CDR1 MDHEN, CDR2 SYDVKM. There are 14 residues in the CDR3. This CDR3 reads CASSFGLNTGELFF. The CDR3 DNA is TGTGCCAGCAGTTTTGGGCTGAACACCGGGGAGCTGTTTTTT. The full variable domain, completed using reference TRBV28 and TRBJ2-2, is DVKVTQSSRYLVKRTGEKVFLECVQDMDHENMFWYRQDPGLGLRLIYFSYDVKMKEKGDIPEGYSVSREKKERFSLILESASTNQTSMYLCASSFGLNTGELFFGEGSRLTVL.

This clone was detected once. The V and J genes are TRBV6-5 and TRBJ1-4; 8 nucleotides match TRBD1. J was trimmed by 7 bases and V by 5 bases; bases with no gene match: 9. The CDR3 spans 15 residues. In germline, CDR1 is MNHEY, CDR2 SVGAGI. CDR3 nucleotide sequence: TGTGCCAGCAGTCCGCAGACAGGGGTCTCTGAAAAACTGTTTTTT. Translation: CASSPQTGVSEKLFF.

The chain combines TRBV6-6 with TRBJ1-4; D is ambiguous. V lost 0 bases, J lost 5 bases, and 10 bases lay in between. Germline V CDR1 and CDR2: MNHNY, SVGAGI (reference sequence). This CDR3 is built from 15 residues. The CDR3 region has the DNA TGTGCCAGCAGTTACTCGGATGGTCCAAATGAAAAACTGTTTTTT. Amino acid sequence: CASSYSDGPNEKLFF.

The chain employs TRBV24-1 and TRBJ1-2; D not resolved. The germline CDR1 and CDR2 sequences are KGHDR and SFDVKD. This CDR3 is built from 13 residues. Trimming stripped 8 bases from V and 5 bases from J, with 14 bases between. CDR3: CATTAGPGYGYTF. Here the CDR3 DNA reads TGTGCCACCACTGCCGGGCCCGGGTATGGCTACACCTTC.

V gene TRBV28 combines with J gene TRBJ2-5; D remains unclear. In germline, CDR1 is MDHEN, CDR2 SYDVKM. V lost 7 bases and J 1 base, leaving 13 bases between the germline ends. The CDR3 is 14 residues long. The CDR3 nucleotides read TGTGCCAGCAACGCGCTTGGACGCCAAGAGACCCAGTACTTC. This encodes CASNALGRQETQYF. Together with reference TRBV28 and TRBJ2-5, the CDR3 gives the full variable domain: DVKVTQSSRYLVKRTGEKVFLECVQDMDHENMFWYRQDPGLGLRLIYFSYDVKMKEKGDIPEGYSVSREKKERFSLILESASTNQTSMYLCASNALGRQETQYFGPGTRLLVL.

This chain links TRBV6-5 with TRBJ2-7; TRBD1 might be the D (6 bases). This CDR3 region has 15 residues. V shed 2 bases and J shed 2 bases, with 13 bases lying between them. The germline V gene has CDR1 MNHEY and CDR2 SVGAGI. The CDR3 sequence: CASSYATGSPYEQYF. The CDR3 DNA follows: TGTGCCAGCAGTTACGCCACAGGGAGCCCCTACGAGCAGTACTTC.

The chain combines TRBV27 with TRBJ1-6, with D possibly matching TRBD1 (5 bases). The length of the CDR3 is 16 residues. The germline V gene has CDR1 MNHEY and CDR2 SMNVEV (reference sequence). V was pared by 6 bases and J by 8 bases, with 20 bases between. The CDR3 spells CASRQSGLLRDSPLHF. In DNA, the CDR3 is TGTGCCAGCAGACAATCGGGACTCCTAAGAGATTCACCCCTCCACTTT.

The rearrangement links TRBV4-3 to TRBJ2-1, with TRBD2 identical over 9 bases. V trimming: 0 bases; J trimming: 2 bases; junction bases outside the gene matches: 8. This CDR3 is built from 18 residues. Germline V gene sequence: CDR1 LGHNA, CDR2 YSLEER. DNA for the CDR3: TGCGCCAGCAGCCAAGATTCCGGACTAGCGCGTCCCTACAATGAGCAGTTCTTC. This sequence encodes CASSQDSGLARPYNEQFF.

V gene TRBV18 combines with J gene TRBJ1-4; 11 bases map to TRBD1. This CDR3 comprises 14 residues. Germline V lookup: CDR1 KGHSH, CDR2 LQKENI. The junction had 4 bases not matched to a gene; V was cut back by 6 bases and J by 7 bases. The DNA for the CDR3 is TGTGCCAGCTCCGGACAGGGGGCGATTGAAAAACTGTTTTTT. This codes for CASSGQGAIEKLFF.

This sequence joins TRBV27 and TRBJ2-6; tentative D call: TRBD2 (5 bases). Germline lookup yields CDR1 MNHEY and CDR2 SMNVEV (reference sequence). Trimming shortened V by 5 bases and J by 1 base, and 6 bases separated the two germline ends. CDR3 size: 14 residues. The CDR3 coding sequence is TGTGCCAGCAGTAGGGAGTCTGGGGCCAACGTCCTGACTTTC. Translation gives CASSRESGANVLTF.

The chain links TRBV5-5 to TRBJ1-4, with unresolved D. There are 15 residues in the CDR3. V was trimmed by 2 bases and J by 2 bases, leaving 10 bases between them. CDR1 is SGHKS, CDR2 YYEKEE, per germline (reference sequence). The CDR3 bases are TGTGCCAGCAGCTTCATGCCCGGGACTAATGAAAAACTGTTTTTT. This translates into CASSFMPGTNEKLFF. The complete variable domain, with remaining parts taken from reference TRBV5-5 and TRBJ1-4, reads DAGVTQSPTHLIKTRGQQVTLRCSPISGHKSVSWYQQVLGQGPQFIFQYYEKEERGRGNFPDRFSARQFPNYSSELNVNALLLGDSALYLCASSFMPGTNEKLFFGSGTQLSVL.

The chain is built from TRBV5-5 and TRBJ1-5; 9 bases match TRBD1. Unmatched junction bases numbered 5, after V lost 0 bases and J lost 1 base. Germline CDR1 is SGHKS and CDR2 is YYEKEE (reference sequence). The CDR3 totals 17 residues. The chain's CDR3 is CASSLGGQGVSNQPQHF. The CDR3 coding sequence is TGTGCCAGCAGCTTGGGGGGACAGGGAGTCAGCAATCAGCCCCAGCATTTT.

The genes are TRBV29-1 and TRBJ1-1, with D perhaps TRBD1 (5 bases). Germline V gene lookup returns CDR1 SQVTM and CDR2 ANQGSEA. The V end was cut by 7 bases, the J end by 1 base, with 10 bases between. This CDR3 comprises 12 residues. CDR3 in DNA: TGCAGCGGGAGGGACCAGAACACTGAAGCTTTCTTT. It yields the protein CSGRDQNTEAFF.

The chain couples TRBV9 to TRBJ2-1; D remains ambiguous. Per germline, CDR1 SGDLS and CDR2 YYNGEE. Trimming removed 3 bases from V and 7 bases from J, with 20 bases in between. This CDR3 contains 16 residues. CDR3 residues: CASSASLPGIGNEQFF. Here the CDR3 DNA reads TGTGCCAGCAGCGCATCACTACCCGGAATCGGGAATGAGCAGTTCTTC.

The chain recombines TRBV19 with TRBJ1-5, with no clear D. V shed 0 bases and J shed 0 bases, with 12 bases lying between them. The V gene's germline CDR1 is LNHDA and CDR2 SQIVND (reference sequence). The CDR3 is made up of 17 amino acids. As DNA, the CDR3 is TGTGCCAGTAGTATAGATCACTCAGCGGATAGCAATCAGCCCCAGCATTTT. Protein sequence: CASSIDHSADSNQPQHF.

The chain carries TRBV7-9 and TRBJ1-5, with D perhaps matching TRBD1 (6 bases). The CDR3 loop spans 13 amino acids. V lost 4 bases, J lost 7 bases, and 11 bases lay in between. In germline, CDR1 is SEHNR, CDR2 FQNEAQ (reference sequence). The CDR3 loop is CASSSTGPQPQHF. The CDR3 region has the DNA TGTGCCAGCAGCTCGACAGGCCCCCAGCCCCAGCATTTT.

The DNA for the CDR3 is TGTGCCAGCAGCTTAACCACTGAAGCTTTCTTT. It is translated as CASSLTTEAFF. V usage is TRBV7-2 and J usage is TRBJ1-1; D not certain. V was pared by 2 bases and J by 4 bases, with 2 bases between. The CDR3 runs 11 residues. Germline CDR1 SGHTA, CDR2 FQGNSA.